The 11 T cell receptor beta chains in this list originate from one sample, sequenced in a study of blood T cell repertoires in COVID-19. Assay used: immunoSEQ multiplex PCR; TCRdb lists only in-frame clones, some missing. The data show approximately 150,000 clones, around 76% seen once. The sample was peripheral blood. The origin of the receptors is a man aged 55 to 70 with acute or convalescent COVID-19.

The V call is TRBV27, the J call TRBJ2-6, with D uncertain. Germline V gives CDR1 MNHEY, CDR2 SMNVEV (reference sequence). This CDR3 has 13 amino acids. V was trimmed by 5 bases and J by 1 base, leaving 3 bases between them. The CDR3 DNA reads TGTGCCAGCAGTCCTTCTGGGGCCAACGTCCTGACTTTC. Amino acids: CASSPSGANVLTF.

This clone was seen many times. The chain is built from TRBV12-5 and TRBJ2-1, with TRBD1 matching over 7 bases. The germline V gene has CDR1 LGHNT and CDR2 FRNRAP. This CDR3 has 17 amino acids. V dropped 2 bases and J dropped 0; count of bases not matched to a gene: 7. CDR3 DNA: TGTGCTAGTGGTTTGTTCACAGGGGTTGGCTCCTACAATGAGCAGTTCTTC. It translates to CASGLFTGVGSYNEQFF.

V gene TRBV7-8 combines with J gene TRBJ1-5, with D uncertain. CDR3 size: 16 residues. V was shortened by 1 base and J by 0 bases, with 10 bases between the two germline ends. Germline lookup yields CDR1 SGHVS and CDR2 FQNEAQ. The CDR3 loop is CASSLDGRRSNQPQHF. The CDR3 region has the DNA TGTGCCAGCAGCTTAGATGGCAGGCGTAGCAATCAGCCCCAGCATTTT.

This clone has only one observation. This chain links TRBV19 with TRBJ2-7, with D perhaps matching TRBD2 (5 bases). CDR1 is LNHDA, CDR2 SQIVND, per germline (reference sequence). V gave up 4 bases and J gave up 7 bases, with 17 bases separating them. This CDR3 is 14 amino acids long. The CDR3 region has the DNA TGTGCCAGTAGTAGAGTTGACGGGCCGGGAGAGCAGTACTTC. Translated: CASSRVDGPGEQYF.

The chain joins TRBV5-8 to TRBJ2-2, with 8 bases identical to TRBD2. The germline V gene encodes CDR1 SGHTS and CDR2 YDEGEE. This CDR3 has 16 amino acids. J was trimmed by 4 bases and V by 2 bases; bases with no gene match: 7. In DNA, the CDR3 is TGTGCCAGCAGCTTAGGGGTAGCGGGGACCACCGGGGAGCTGTTTTTT. This encodes CASSLGVAGTTGELFF.

The chain employs TRBV19 and TRBJ1-2; perhaps TRBD1 as D (6 bases). Between the trimmed V and J ends, which lost 6 bases and 6 bases, there was a span of 11 bases. The CDR3 loop spans 12 amino acids. Germline V gene sequence: CDR1 LNHDA, CDR2 SQIVND (reference sequence). CDR3 sequence (DNA): TGTGCCAGTAGCACAGGGTTCGATGGCTACACCTTC. Its protein is CASSTGFDGYTF.

The V and J genes are TRBV5-4 and TRBJ1-1; D is undetermined. This CDR3 contains 16 residues. V lost 4 bases, J lost 5 bases, and 21 bases lay in between. Germline lookup yields CDR1 SGHNT and CDR2 YYREEE (reference sequence). In DNA, the CDR3 is TGTGCCAGCAGCCCCGGACTTCTAAGATCAGGAACTGAAGCTTTCTTT. Protein sequence: CASSPGLLRSGTEAFF.

As DNA, the CDR3 is TGTGCCAGCAGTGAAGTGGGCAGATCTAGCAATCAGCCCCAGCATTTT. It is translated as CASSEVGRSSNQPQHF. The V call is TRBV6-1, the J call TRBJ1-5; D is undetermined. V was clipped by 1 base and J by 0 bases, with 10 bases between them. This CDR3 has 16 amino acids. Looked up from germline, CDR1 is MNHNS and CDR2 is SASEGT.

The gene calls are TRBV19 and TRBJ2-1, with D hard to call. V was pared by 5 bases and J by 10 bases, with 21 bases between. The germline CDR1 and CDR2 sequences are LNHDA and SQIVND (reference sequence). CDR3 length equals 15 residues. CDR3 sequence (DNA): TGTGCCAGTAGTTTGGGTCTAGGTGACCTGGTGGAGCAGTTCTTC. Protein product: CASSLGLGDLVEQFF.

This rearrangement joins TRBV27 to TRBJ2-7; D gene unclear. This CDR3 comprises 13 residues. Germline CDR1 and CDR2: MNHEY and SMNVEV (reference sequence). Trimming took off 2 bases at V and 3 bases at J, with 8 bases between the two ends. In DNA, the CDR3 is TGTGCCAGCAGTTTACTAGTTGGCTACGAGCAGTACTTC. Encoded protein: CASSLLVGYEQYF.

The rearrangement links TRBV30 to TRBJ2-3; no clear D gene. V dropped 4 bases and J dropped 0 bases, with 11 bases sitting between them. The CDR3 is 14 residues long. The V gene's germline CDR1 is GTSNPN and CDR2 SVGIG (reference sequence). The CDR3 sequence is CAWKEPRSTDTQYF. CDR3 nucleotide sequence: TGTGCCTGGAAGGAGCCGCGTAGCACAGATACGCAGTATTTT.